The TCR beta chain under discussion was sequenced for a study of blood T cells in healthy people across ages. This CDR3 comprises 16 residues. Germline V gives CDR1 LGHDT, CDR2 YNNKEL (reference sequence). The trim removed 4 bases at V and 7 bases at J, leaving 13 bases unmatched. Total RNA, at least 6 micrograms per sample, came from PBMCs. Together with a sample-barcoded 5' primer, a J-beta primer mix was included in a second PCR lasting 7 to 11 cycles. TCRdb itself ran the 5' RACE reads through MiXCR, one entry per CDR3 protein. The sample yields some 1.4 million distinct CDR3 sequences, roughly 40% seen once. This clonotype was seen more than once but under ten times.

Sequenced input: blood. The rearrangement uses TRBV3-1 and TRBJ2-1; 7 nucleotides align to TRBD2. This TCR derives from a young woman in good health. In nucleotides, the CDR3 is TGTGCCAGCAGCCGTTCGGGAGCGGGAAAGGAGAATGAGCAGTTCTTC. This translates into CASSRSGAGKENEQFF.